This section outlines one T cell receptor (beta chain) sequence together with its context. The antigen is unknown. The study's library attached unique molecular identifiers to single cDNA molecules. TCRdb re-called the RACE reads with MiXCR, one entry per CDR3 protein. The repertoire consists of roughly 180,000 distinct CDR3 sequences, with approximately 20% occurring once and the leading ten covering approximately 6.7%. The CDR3 loop spans 15 amino acids. The germline V gene encodes CDR1 DFQATT and CDR2 SNEGSKA (reference sequence). Losses at the gene ends were 1 base for V and 2 bases for J; bases not matched to a gene: 5. The data originate from a study of human T cells and chemical hapten exposure. On the study more broadly: Read at 6 days, the patch tests placed 0.01% DPC on the upper back. General study findings and limits: Because they had alopecia, donors may respond immunologically unlike healthy people. DPC sensitization produced no change in TCRs with frequency above 1 in 1000.

The time point here: patch test 1, 2 weeks after DPC sensitization. The treatment is: therapeutic diphenylcyclopropenone sensitization with weekly scalp DPC. Specimen: whole blood, collected in connection with sensitization to the hapten diphenylcyclopropenone (DPC). This clonotype was sampled from a woman aged 45-65 years with alopecia areata. Some clones in this sample may be carry-over from other donors' samples. The V call is TRBV20-1, the J call TRBJ2-7; 10 positions match TRBD1. CDR3 bases: TGCAGTGCTAGAGCCCCCGGGACAGGGGCCTACGAGCAGTACTTC. It codes for CSARAPGTGAYEQYF.